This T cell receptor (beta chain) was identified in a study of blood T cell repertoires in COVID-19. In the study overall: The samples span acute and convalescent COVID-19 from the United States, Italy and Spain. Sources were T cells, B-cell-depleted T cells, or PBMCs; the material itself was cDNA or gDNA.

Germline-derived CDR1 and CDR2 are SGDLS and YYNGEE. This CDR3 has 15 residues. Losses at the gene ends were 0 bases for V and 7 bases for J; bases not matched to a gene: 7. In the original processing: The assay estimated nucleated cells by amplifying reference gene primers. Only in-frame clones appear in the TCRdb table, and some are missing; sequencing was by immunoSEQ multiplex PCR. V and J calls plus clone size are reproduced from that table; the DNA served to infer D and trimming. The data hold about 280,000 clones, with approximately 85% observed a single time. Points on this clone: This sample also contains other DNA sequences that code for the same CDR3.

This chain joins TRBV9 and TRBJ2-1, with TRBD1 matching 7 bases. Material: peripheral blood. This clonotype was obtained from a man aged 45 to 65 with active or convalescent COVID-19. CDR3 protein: CASSVGAGGRNEQFF. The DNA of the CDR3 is TGTGCCAGCAGCGTAGGGGCAGGGGGACGGAATGAGCAGTTCTTC.